This T cell receptor beta chain came from a study of beta chain features in type 1 diabetes (dated by TCRdb to the late 2010s). For context, the study as a whole: Patients and healthy donors did not differ in mean age, gender distribution, total cell number or subset yield. The study compared TCRB repertoires of sorted circulating CD4+ T cell subsets between recently diagnosed type 1 diabetes patients and matched healthy donors. A total of some 110 million sorted cells were examined across all samples, and the number of cells per subset was strongly correlated with RNA yield. Regulatory and stem cell-like memory subsets were isolated from only 8 patients and roughly eight healthy donors, whereas naive and central memory subsets came from all 30 or so donors.

All of the isolated RNA was reverse transcribed with the High Capacity cDNA Reverse Transcription Kit, so expressed TCRB transcripts were sequenced. Deep immunoSEQ sequencing was performed on naive, central memory and regulatory T cell samples, with an average of around 3.5 million total reads per sample. Sorted cells were lysed in RLT buffer, and RNA was extracted using DNase-treated RNeasy Micro or Mini kits according to cell number. Each cell subset was processed separately to prevent cross-contamination, with patient and healthy donor samples processed together. The immunoSEQ multiplex PCR was used to amplify TCRB sequences from cDNA, yielding 87-bp fragments that span the CDR3 region. The amplicons were sequenced using the Illumina HiSeq platform. From the authors' description of their analysis: PCR bias was corrected computationally using synthetic template baselines, and reads within Hamming distance 2 were collapsed, with unmergeable singletons discarded. Reads were aligned to IMGT to assign V, D and J genes, CDR3 length, and insertions or deletions at six rearrangement sites. Within each subset, clonotype counts were normalized to the number of sorted cells before true diversity and Gini coefficients were calculated with the tcR R package. The overlap coefficient, calculated on TCRB nucleotide sequences, was used to quantify repertoire sharing. TCRdb took this table from immuneACCESS and kept in-frame rearrangements with V and J called. Such tables lack part of the clones; where checked against another copy, unresolved V genes explain under half of the gap, and the rest is unexplained. D and trimming were read from the DNA, whereas the V and J calls and clone size are those reported in that table. Recorded for this sample are around 190,000 clones; approximately 13% of them occurred a single time. The top ten clonotypes cover roughly 0.56% of the sample.

Each donor gave one peripheral blood draw, averaging approximately 110 mL, which was collected into heparinised tubes. Using a panel that included CD45RO, CCR7, CD25, CD127, CD95 and CD27, naive, central memory, regulatory and stem cell-like memory CD4+ T cells were sorted on a BD FACSAria II. Every sorted population had a purity above 98%. PBMCs were isolated immediately by Lymphoprep density gradient centrifugation and stained directly without culture. Samples were stained and sorted in pairs, with one healthy donor and one patient per experiment, so that batch effects were minimized. This clone was observed a handful of times. Its antigen is currently not known. Per-base quality was not reported, and no clone a single base away is much larger than it. General findings and caveats noted by the study authors: Naive, central memory and regulatory TCRB repertoires appeared to be more similar among patients than among healthy donors. At VDJ recombination sites, patients with type 1 diabetes made fewer insertions and deleted more nucleotides, a pattern implying thymic rearrangement abnormalities. Because small numbers of individuals were included in the HLA sub-analyses, any influence of HLA type on TCRB rearrangement was left unresolved. Because cDNA rather than genomic DNA was sequenced, highly expressing activated cells could have been over-represented, although no difference in activation and CD3 levels was found between groups. A moderate but significant shortening of TCRB CDR3 length was observed in type 1 diabetes patients in all four CD4+ subsets. Shorter templates might have been favored by PCR, but patient and control samples were amplified and corrected together, so both groups would have been affected equally by any skew.

The CDR3 starts with the cysteine, ends with the phenylalanine, and has 16 residues. The CDR3 DNA has 48 bases and is translated from base 1. The CDR1 and CDR2 encoded by the germline V gene are SQVTM and ANQGSEA. Germline trimming: 6 bases from V, 3 bases from J; junction bases outside gene matches: 15. The rearranged chain carries TRBV29-1 and TRBJ2-3, and 7 junctional nucleotides match TRBD2. The sequencing sample was made of central memory CD4+ T cells from blood. This sequence was found in a woman between 18 and 29 years old in good health. The DNA reads as follows: TGCAGCGTCCTCCTACCGGGACTAAGATCTACAGATACGCAGTATTTT. It translates to CSVLLPGLRSTDTQYF.